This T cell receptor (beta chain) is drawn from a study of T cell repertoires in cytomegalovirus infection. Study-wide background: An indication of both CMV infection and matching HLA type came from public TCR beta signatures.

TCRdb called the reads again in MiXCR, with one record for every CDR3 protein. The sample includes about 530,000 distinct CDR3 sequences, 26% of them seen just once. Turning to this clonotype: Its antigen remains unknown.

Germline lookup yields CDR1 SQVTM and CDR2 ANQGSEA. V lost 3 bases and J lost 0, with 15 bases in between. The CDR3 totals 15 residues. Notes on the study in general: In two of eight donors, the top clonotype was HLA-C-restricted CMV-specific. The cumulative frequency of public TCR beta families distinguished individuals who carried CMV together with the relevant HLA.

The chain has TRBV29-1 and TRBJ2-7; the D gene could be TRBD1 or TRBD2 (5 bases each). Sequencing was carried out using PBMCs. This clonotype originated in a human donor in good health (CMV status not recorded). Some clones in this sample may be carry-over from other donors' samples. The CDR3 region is CSVDSRDRSSYEQYF. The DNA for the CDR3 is TGCAGCGTTGATAGCAGGGACCGAAGCTCCTACGAGCAGTACTTC.